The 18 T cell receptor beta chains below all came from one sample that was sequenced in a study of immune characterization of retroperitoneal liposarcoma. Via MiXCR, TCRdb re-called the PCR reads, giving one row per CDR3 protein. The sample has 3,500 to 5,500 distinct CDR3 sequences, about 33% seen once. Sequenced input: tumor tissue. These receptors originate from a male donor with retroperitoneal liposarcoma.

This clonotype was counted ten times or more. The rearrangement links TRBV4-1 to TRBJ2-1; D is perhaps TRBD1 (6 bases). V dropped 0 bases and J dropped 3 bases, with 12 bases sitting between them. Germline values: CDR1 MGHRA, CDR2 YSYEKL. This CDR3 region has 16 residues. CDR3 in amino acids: CASSQDPGHDYNEQFF. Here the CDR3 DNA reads TGCGCCAGCAGCCAAGATCCGGGACATGACTACAATGAGCAGTTCTTC.

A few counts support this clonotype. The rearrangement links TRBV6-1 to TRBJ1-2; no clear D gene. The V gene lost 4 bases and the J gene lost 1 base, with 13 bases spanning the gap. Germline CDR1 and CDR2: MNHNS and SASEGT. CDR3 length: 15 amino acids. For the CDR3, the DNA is TGTGCCAGCAGTGCCCTTGTGTGGGGTAACTATGGCTACACCTTC. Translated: CASSALVWGNYGYTF.

This chain's CDR3 is CATEGGTTYEQFF. For the CDR3, the DNA is TGTGCCACGGAAGGGGGGACTACCTACGAGCAGTTCTTC. The rearrangement uses TRBV24-1 and TRBJ2-1; a possible D gene is TRBD2 (7 bases). Trimming shortened V by 10 bases and J by 10 bases, and 19 bases separated the two germline ends. The CDR3 totals 13 residues. In germline, CDR1 is KGHDR, CDR2 SFDVKD.

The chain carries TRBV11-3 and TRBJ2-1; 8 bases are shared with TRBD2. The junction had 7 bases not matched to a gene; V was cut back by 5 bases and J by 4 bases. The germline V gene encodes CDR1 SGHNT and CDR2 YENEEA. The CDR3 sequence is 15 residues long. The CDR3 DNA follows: TGTGCCAGCAGCCCTATAGCGGGATCTTACAATGAGCAGTTCTTC. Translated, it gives CASSPIAGSYNEQFF.

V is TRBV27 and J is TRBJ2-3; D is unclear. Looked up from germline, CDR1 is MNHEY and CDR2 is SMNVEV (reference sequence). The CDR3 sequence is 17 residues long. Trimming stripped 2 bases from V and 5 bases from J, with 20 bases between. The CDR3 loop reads CASSLSPGHPRGDTQYF. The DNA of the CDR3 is TGTGCCAGCAGTTTAAGTCCCGGGCACCCTCGTGGAGATACGCAGTATTTT.

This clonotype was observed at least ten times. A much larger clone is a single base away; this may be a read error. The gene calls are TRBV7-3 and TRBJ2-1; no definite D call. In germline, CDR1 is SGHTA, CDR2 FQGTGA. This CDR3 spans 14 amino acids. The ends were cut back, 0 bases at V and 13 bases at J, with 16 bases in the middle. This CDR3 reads CASSLTGNQETQFF. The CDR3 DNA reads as TGTGCCAGCAGCTTAACGGGAAACCAAGAGACCCAGTTCTTC.

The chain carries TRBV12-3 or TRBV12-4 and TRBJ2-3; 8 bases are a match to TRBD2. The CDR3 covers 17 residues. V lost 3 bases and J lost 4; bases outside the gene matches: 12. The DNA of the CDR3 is TGTGCCAGCAGTTTGATCTTCAGCGGGAGAGGGTCAGATACGCAGTATTTT. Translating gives CASSLIFSGRGSDTQYF.

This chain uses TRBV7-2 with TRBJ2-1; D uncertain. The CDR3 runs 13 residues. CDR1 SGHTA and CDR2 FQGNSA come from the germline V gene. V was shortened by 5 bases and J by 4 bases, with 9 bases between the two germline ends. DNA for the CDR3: TGTGCCAGCAGCCCCCTGGGGTACAATGAGCAGTTCTTC. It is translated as CASSPLGYNEQFF.

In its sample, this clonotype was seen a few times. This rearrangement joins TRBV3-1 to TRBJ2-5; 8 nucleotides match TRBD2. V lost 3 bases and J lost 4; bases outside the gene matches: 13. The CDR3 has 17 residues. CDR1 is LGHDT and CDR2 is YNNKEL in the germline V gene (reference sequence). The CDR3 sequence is CASSHIQGAGGRETQYF. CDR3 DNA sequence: TGTGCCAGCAGCCATATTCAAGGGGCGGGGGGACGAGAGACCCAGTACTTC.

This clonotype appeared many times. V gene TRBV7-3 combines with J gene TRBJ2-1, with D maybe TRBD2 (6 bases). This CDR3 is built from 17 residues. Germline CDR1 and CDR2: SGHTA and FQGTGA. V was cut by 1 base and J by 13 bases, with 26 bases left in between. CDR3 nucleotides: TGTGCCAGCAGCTTAATCGACGCCGGGAGTTCCGGAGGCAAACAGTTCTTC. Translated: CASSLIDAGSSGGKQFF. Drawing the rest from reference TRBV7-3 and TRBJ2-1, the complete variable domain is GAGVSQTPSNKVTEKGKYVELRCDPISGHTALYWYRQSLGQGPEFLIYFQGTGAADDSGLPNDRFFAVRPEGSVSTLKIQRTERGDSAVYLCASSLIDAGSSGGKQFFGPGTRLTVL.

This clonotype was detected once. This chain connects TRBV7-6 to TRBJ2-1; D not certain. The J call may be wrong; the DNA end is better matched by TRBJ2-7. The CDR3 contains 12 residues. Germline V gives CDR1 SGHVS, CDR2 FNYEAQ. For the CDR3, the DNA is TGTGCCACCCCTAGAACAGACTACGAGCAGTACTTC. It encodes CATPRTDYEQYF.

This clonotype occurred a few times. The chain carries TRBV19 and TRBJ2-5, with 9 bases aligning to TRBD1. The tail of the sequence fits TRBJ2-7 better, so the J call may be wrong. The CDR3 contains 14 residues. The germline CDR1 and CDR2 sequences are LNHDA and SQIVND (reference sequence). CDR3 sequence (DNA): TGTGCCAGTTCGGAAACGGGACAGGGTTACGAGCAGTACTTC. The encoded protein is CASSETGQGYEQYF.

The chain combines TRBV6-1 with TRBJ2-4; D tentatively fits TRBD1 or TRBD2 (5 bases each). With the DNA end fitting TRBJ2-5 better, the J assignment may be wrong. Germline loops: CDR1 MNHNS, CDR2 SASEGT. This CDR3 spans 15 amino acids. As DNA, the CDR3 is TGTGCCAGCAGTGTTTCGGGGACCTACCAAGAGACCCAGTACTTC. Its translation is CASSVSGTYQETQYF.

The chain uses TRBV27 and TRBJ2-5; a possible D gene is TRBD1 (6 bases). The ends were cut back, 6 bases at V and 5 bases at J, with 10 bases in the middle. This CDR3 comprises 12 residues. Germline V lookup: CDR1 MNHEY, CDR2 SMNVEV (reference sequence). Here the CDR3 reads CASSLTGETQYF. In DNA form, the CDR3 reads TGTGCCAGCAGCCTAACAGGGGAGACCCAGTACTTC.

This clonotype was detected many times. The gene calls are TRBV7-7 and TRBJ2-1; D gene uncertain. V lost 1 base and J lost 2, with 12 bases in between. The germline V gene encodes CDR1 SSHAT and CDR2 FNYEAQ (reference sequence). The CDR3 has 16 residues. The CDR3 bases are TGTGCCAGCAGCTTAGAGTTAGCTTCAGCCTACAATGAGCAGTTCTTC. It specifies CASSLELASAYNEQFF.

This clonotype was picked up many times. The CDR3 DNA is TGTGCCAACCGACAGTACCCACAAGAGACCCAGTTCTTC. Its translation is CANRQYPQETQFF. The chain has TRBV6-1 and TRBJ2-1, with D possibly TRBD1 on 5 matching bases. The CDR3 runs 13 residues. V dropped 10 bases and J dropped 13 bases, with 23 bases sitting between them. The V gene's germline CDR1 is MNHNS and CDR2 SASEGT.

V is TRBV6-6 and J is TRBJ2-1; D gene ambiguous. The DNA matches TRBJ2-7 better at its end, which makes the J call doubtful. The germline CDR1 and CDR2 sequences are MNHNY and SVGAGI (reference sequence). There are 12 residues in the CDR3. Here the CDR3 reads CASSLGAYEQYF. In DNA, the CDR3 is TGTGCCAGCAGTTTAGGCGCCTACGAGCAGTACTTC.

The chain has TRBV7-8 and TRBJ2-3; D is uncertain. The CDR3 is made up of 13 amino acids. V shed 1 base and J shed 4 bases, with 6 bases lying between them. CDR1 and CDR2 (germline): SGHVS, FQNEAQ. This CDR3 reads CASSLVYADTQYF. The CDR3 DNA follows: TGTGCCAGCAGCTTAGTGTATGCAGATACGCAGTATTTT.